Each of the 25 T cell receptor beta chains below was sequenced from the same sample in a study of blood T cells in healthy people across ages. Together with a sample-barcoded 5' primer, a J-beta primer mix was included in a second PCR lasting roughly 6 to 12 cycles. TCRdb reanalysed the 5' RACE reads using MiXCR and keeps one entry per CDR3 protein. Counted here are 910,000 or so distinct CDR3 sequences, roughly half occurring once; the ten biggest clones make up 20% to 25%. Sequencing was performed on blood. The origin of the receptors is a woman aged 55-75 years in good health.

For this clonotype: A read error may explain this, as a much larger clone is one base away. The V and J genes are TRBV5-1 and TRBJ2-5; TRBD2 matches 9 bases. The germline gives CDR1 SGHRS, CDR2 YFSETQ. The CDR3 has 16 residues. Trimming cost V 5 bases and J 5 bases; bases outside gene matches: 13. The CDR3 DNA follows: TGCGCCAGCAGTCGGACTAGCGTGAGGCCGGGGGAGACCCAGTACTTC. Translation: CASSRTSVRPGETQYF.

This chain connects TRBV18 to TRBJ2-6; D is uncertain. V lost 1 base, J lost 0 bases, and 7 bases lay in between. The CDR3 loop spans 16 amino acids. The germline gives CDR1 KGHSH, CDR2 LQKENI. The chain's CDR3 is CASSPQTASGANVLTF. The CDR3 DNA sequence: TGTGCCAGCTCACCACAAACGGCCTCTGGGGCCAACGTCCTGACTTTC.

This clonotype was counted once. This chain joins TRBV3-1 and TRBJ2-1, with 7 bases matching TRBD2. CDR3 length: 16 residues. Germline assignment: CDR1 LGHDT and CDR2 YNNKEL (reference sequence). V shed 1 base, J shed 2 bases, and the junction held 5 bases outside the gene matches. CDR3 sequence (DNA): TGTGCCAGCAGCCAAGCAGCGGGAAAAACCTACAATGAGCAGTTCTTC. Translating it yields CASSQAAGKTYNEQFF.

In this sample, this clonotype turned up once. The chain carries TRBV7-6 and TRBJ1-4; TRBD1 is a possible D gene (5 bases). From germline, CDR1 is SGHVS and CDR2 FNYEAQ. The germline V and J ends were trimmed by 2 bases and 0 bases, with 10 bases remaining between them. The CDR3 consists of 16 residues. The CDR3 DNA reads TGTGCCAGCAGCTTATTCGGGACGGCAACTAATGAAAAACTGTTTTTT. Protein product: CASSLFGTATNEKLFF.

Comments on this clonotype: This may be a read error, as it is one base from a much larger clone. V usage is TRBV20-1 and J usage is TRBJ2-3; D possibly corresponds to TRBD2 (6 bases). This CDR3 region has 14 residues. The germline V gene has CDR1 DFQATT and CDR2 SNEGSKA (reference sequence). The CDR3 DNA reads as TGCAGTGCCCTACCGGGAGTAGGCACAGATACGCGGTATTTT. As protein: CSALPGVGTDTRYF.

The sample holds a few counts of this clonotype. The J gene is TRBJ2-1, the V gene TRBV29-1; 8 bases fit TRBD2. This CDR3 contains 13 residues. Germline loops: CDR1 SQVTM, CDR2 ANQGSEA. With 6 bases clipped from V and 8 bases from J, the junction kept 9 bases outside the gene matches. Here the CDR3 DNA reads TGCAGCGTCGGGAGGGGGTTCGAGGATGAGCAGTTCTTC. It specifies CSVGRGFEDEQFF.

This clonotype was detected only a few times. The chain uses TRBV12-3 or TRBV12-4 and TRBJ2-3; 12 bases match TRBD2. This CDR3 is 18 amino acids long. With 6 bases clipped from V and 3 bases from J, the junction kept 13 bases outside the gene matches. CDR3 nucleotide sequence: TGTGCCAGCAGCCCGAACCATCTAGCGGGAGGGTTGACAGATACGCAGTATTTT. Translation: CASSPNHLAGGLTDTQYF.

There are a few counts of this clonotype. V is TRBV4-2 and J is TRBJ2-1; 11 bases align to TRBD1. Unmatched junction bases numbered 9, after V lost 3 bases and J lost 8 bases. Germline loops: CDR1 LGHNA, CDR2 YNFKEQ. The length of the CDR3 is 16 residues. Here the CDR3 reads CASSQAGTGGGDEQFF. CDR3 in DNA: TGTGCCAGCAGCCAGGCCGGGACAGGGGGTGGCGATGAGCAGTTCTTC.

V is TRBV12-3 or TRBV12-4 and J is TRBJ1-2; D is perhaps TRBD1 (5 bases). The CDR3 is 14 amino acids. With 3 bases removed from V and 4 bases from J, the gap between germline ends came to 12 bases. The CDR3 sequence is CASSFGASGYGYTF. The CDR3 nucleotides are TGTGCCAGCAGTTTCGGGGCGTCGGGCTATGGCTACACCTTC.

This clonotype was counted once. With a much larger clone just one base away, this may be a read error. This chain joins TRBV25-1 and TRBJ2-5, with a possible D match to TRBD2 (5 bases). The J call may be faulty, since TRBJ2-7 better matches the DNA end. The CDR3 extends over 13 amino acids. Germline CDR1 reads MGHDK; CDR2 reads SYGVNS. CDR3 sequence: CASSLVGVDEQYF. For the CDR3, the DNA is TGTGCCAGCAGCCTAGTGGGAGTTGACGAGCAGTACTTC.

In this sample, this clonotype turned up many times. The chain combines TRBV3-1 with TRBJ2-1; TRBD2 matches at 10 bases. The CDR3 consists of 12 residues. Germline V lookup: CDR1 LGHDT, CDR2 YNNKEL (reference sequence). The junction had 6 bases not matched to a gene; V was cut back by 4 bases and J by 15 bases. The CDR3 reads CASSLSGRPRFF. CDR3 in DNA: TGTGCCAGCAGCCTTAGCGGGAGGCCCAGGTTCTTC.

Details on this clonotype: An end of the junction does not agree with germline; a read error may underlie this. The chain links TRBV30 to TRBJ2-5; D is perhaps TRBD1 (6 bases). The germline CDR1 and CDR2 sequences are GTSNPN and SVGIG (reference sequence). CDR3 length: 14 residues. In DNA, the CDR3 is TGTGCCTGGAGCCCTGGACAGACCGGAGAGACCCTGTACTTC. Its translation is CAWSPGQTGETLYF.

The chain is built from TRBV28 and TRBJ2-7, with 11 bases matching TRBD1. The CDR3 has 13 residues. Germline V gene data show CDR1 as MDHEN and CDR2 as SYDVKM. Losses at the gene ends were 10 bases for V and 6 bases for J; bases not matched to a gene: 8. CDR3 sequence: CATTPGQGGEQYF. The CDR3 DNA reads TGTGCCACCACGCCGGGACAGGGGGGCGAGCAGTACTTC.

The chain couples TRBV7-9 to TRBJ2-1, with TRBD2 matching over 8 bases. With V trimmed by 3 bases and J by 5 bases, 6 bases remained unmatched. Germline-derived CDR1 and CDR2 are SEHNR and FQNEAQ (reference sequence). The CDR3 loop spans 15 amino acids. CDR3: CASSFGAGGDNEQFF. The CDR3 bases are TGTGCCAGCAGCTTTGGGGCGGGAGGAGACAATGAGCAGTTCTTC.

The rearrangement links TRBV3-1 to TRBJ2-5; D perhaps matches TRBD1 (6 bases). The V and J ends lost 7 bases and 4 bases respectively, with 22 bases between them. Germline CDR1 LGHDT, CDR2 YNNKEL (reference sequence). The CDR3 consists of 16 residues. The chain's CDR3 is CASTASDRSFGETQYF. The CDR3 DNA sequence: TGTGCCAGCACCGCGAGCGACAGGTCATTCGGAGAGACCCAGTACTTC.

There are many counts of this clonotype. The chain carries TRBV7-2 and TRBJ2-5; 7 bases map to TRBD1. Losses at the gene ends were 2 bases for V and 1 base for J; bases not matched to a gene: 4. This CDR3 has 15 amino acids. Germline CDR1 SGHTA, CDR2 FQGNSA. CDR3 sequence: CASSLLGTAQETQYF. In DNA form, the CDR3 reads TGTGCCAGCAGCTTACTCGGGACAGCCCAAGAGACCCAGTACTTC.

This clonotype occurred a few times. The chain carries TRBV10-1 and TRBJ1-2, with D possibly matching TRBD1 (5 bases). CDR1 and CDR2 (germline): WNHNN, SYGVQD (reference sequence). This CDR3 is 15 amino acids long. Deletions cut 10 bases from V and 5 bases from J, with 23 bases between. CDR3 amino acids: CATSQGFPAFYGYTF. CDR3 in DNA: TGCGCCACCAGCCAGGGTTTCCCCGCGTTTTATGGCTACACCTTC.

The V call is TRBV2, the J call TRBJ2-5; D possibly corresponds to TRBD2 (5 bases). The CDR3 is made up of 13 amino acids. The V gene's germline CDR1 is SNHLY and CDR2 FYNNEI. V dropped 4 bases and J dropped 6 bases, with 12 bases sitting between them. The CDR3 DNA is TGTGCCAGCAGTGTCCGCGAGCGGCAGACCCAGTACTTC. It is translated as CASSVRERQTQYF.

This clonotype appeared many times. CDR3 coding DNA: TGTGCCAGCAGCCCAGGACAGGGATATGGCTACACCTTC. Its protein is CASSPGQGYGYTF. This chain uses TRBV12-3 or TRBV12-4 with TRBJ1-2; 8 bases agree with TRBD1. V trimming: 6 bases; J trimming: 5 bases; junction bases outside the gene matches: 5. The CDR3 consists of 13 residues.

DNA of the CDR3: TGTGCCAGCAGCCAAGTCCGGACTAGCGGGAGTGGGACAGATACGCAGTATTTT. Residues: CASSQVRTSGSGTDTQYF. V is TRBV3-1 and J is TRBJ2-3, with 13 bases identical to TRBD2. Germline V gene data show CDR1 as LGHDT and CDR2 as YNNKEL (reference sequence). The CDR3 consists of 18 residues. The J segment lost 3 bases and the V segment lost 1 base, leaving 7 bases of the junction unmatched.

This clonotype was counted only a few times. This rearrangement joins TRBV28 to TRBJ2-7, with D possibly TRBD2 on 5 matching bases. CDR1 and CDR2 from the germline V gene are MDHEN and SYDVKM. The CDR3 spans 15 residues. Trimming pared 3 bases from V and 1 base from J, leaving 13 bases between. The CDR3 bases are TGTGCCAGCAGTTTTTCCAGCGGAGGTTCCTACGAGCAGTACTTC. Translating it yields CASSFSSGGSYEQYF.

V usage is TRBV29-1 and J usage is TRBJ1-2, with TRBD1 matching 10 bases. The ends lost 5 bases at V and 3 bases at J; junction bases unmatched: 6. Germline lookup yields CDR1 SQVTM and CDR2 ANQGSEA. The CDR3 contains 14 residues. This CDR3 reads CSVMDRGLYYGYTF. CDR3 DNA: TGCAGCGTTATGGACAGGGGGTTGTACTATGGCTACACCTTC. Full variable domain (missing parts from reference TRBV29-1 and TRBJ1-2): SAVISQKPSRDICQRGTSLTIQCQVDSQVTMMFWYRQQPGQSLTLIATANQGSEATYESGFVIDKFPISRPNLTFSTLTVSNMSPEDSSIYLCSVMDRGLYYGYTFGSGTRLTVV.

The rearrangement links TRBV4-2 to TRBJ1-1; no definite D call. With 1 base removed from V and 4 bases from J, the gap between germline ends came to 10 bases. CDR1 and CDR2 from the germline V gene are LGHNA and YNFKEQ. The CDR3 loop spans 14 amino acids. The CDR3 DNA reads as TGTGCCAGCAGCCAAGGGGCAACTATCACTGAAGCTTTCTTT. It is translated as CASSQGATITEAFF.

This clonotype has a single count. The CDR3 DNA is TGTGCCAGCAGCCAAGAACGAGACAGGGGTAATTCACCCCTCCACTTT. Its translation is CASSQERDRGNSPLHF. The gene calls are TRBV3-1 and TRBJ1-6; 8 bases fit TRBD1. The CDR3 covers 16 residues. Germline assignment: CDR1 LGHDT and CDR2 YNNKEL (reference sequence). The V segment lost 0 bases and the J segment 6 bases; nucleotides outside the gene matches: 4. Complete variable domain (other parts from reference TRBV3-1 and TRBJ1-6): DTAVSQTPKYLVTQMGNDKSIKCEQNLGHDTMYWYKQDSKKFLKIMFSYNNKELIINETVPNRFSPKSPDKAHLNLHINSLELGDSAVYFCASSQERDRGNSPLHFGNGTRLTVT.

There are a few counts of this clonotype. The chain uses TRBV29-1 and TRBJ2-7; TRBD1 matches at 10 bases. The CDR3 has 13 residues. Germline V gene data show CDR1 as SQVTM and CDR2 as ANQGSEA. After removal of 7 bases from V and 6 bases from J, the junction contained 9 bases not matched to a gene. The CDR3 DNA sequence: TGCAGCGCCGGGACAGGGGAGAATCGCGAGCAGTACTTC. Protein: CSAGTGENREQYF.